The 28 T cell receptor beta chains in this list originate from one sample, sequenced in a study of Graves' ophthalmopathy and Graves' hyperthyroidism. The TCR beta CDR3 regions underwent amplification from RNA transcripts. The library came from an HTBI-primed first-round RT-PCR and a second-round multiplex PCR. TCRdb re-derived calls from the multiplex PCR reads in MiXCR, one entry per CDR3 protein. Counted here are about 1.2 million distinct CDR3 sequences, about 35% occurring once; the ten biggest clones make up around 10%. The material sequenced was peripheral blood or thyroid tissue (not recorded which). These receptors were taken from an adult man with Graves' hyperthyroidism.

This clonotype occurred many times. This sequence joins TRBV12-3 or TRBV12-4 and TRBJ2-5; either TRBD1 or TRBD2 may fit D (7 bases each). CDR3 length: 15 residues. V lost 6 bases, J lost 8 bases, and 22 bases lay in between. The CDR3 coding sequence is TGTGCCAGCAGCTCCGCAGGGGGGGCCTTGAAAACCCAGTACTTC. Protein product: CASSSAGGALKTQYF.

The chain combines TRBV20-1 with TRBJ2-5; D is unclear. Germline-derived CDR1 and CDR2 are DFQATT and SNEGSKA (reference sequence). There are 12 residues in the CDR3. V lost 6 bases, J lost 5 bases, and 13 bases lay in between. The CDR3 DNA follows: TGCAGTGCGCCGCCTTTGGGGGAGACCCAGTACTTC. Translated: CSAPPLGETQYF.

The CDR3 here is CASSLFAQGDGYTF. CDR3 sequence (DNA): TGTGCCAGCAGTTTATTCGCGCAGGGGGATGGCTACACCTTC. This chain links TRBV12-3 or TRBV12-4 with TRBJ1-2; 7 bases fit TRBD1. V gave up 2 bases and J gave up 6 bases; unmatched junction bases: 6. The CDR3 contains 14 residues.

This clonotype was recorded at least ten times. CDR3 amino acids: CASSAGQVSGANVLTF. The CDR3 coding sequence is TGTGCCAGTAGTGCCGGACAGGTCTCTGGGGCCAACGTCCTGACTTTC. The chain has TRBV19 and TRBJ2-6, with TRBD1 matching over 7 bases. The germline gives CDR1 LNHDA, CDR2 SQIVND (reference sequence). The CDR3 totals 16 residues. The ends lost 5 bases at V and 0 bases at J; junction bases unmatched: 4.

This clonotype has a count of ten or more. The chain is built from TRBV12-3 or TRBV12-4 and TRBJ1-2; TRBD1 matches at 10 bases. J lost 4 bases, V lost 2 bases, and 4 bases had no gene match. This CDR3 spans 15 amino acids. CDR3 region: CASSLRQGATYGYTF. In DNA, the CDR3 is TGTGCCAGCAGTTTAAGACAGGGGGCCACCTATGGCTACACCTTC.

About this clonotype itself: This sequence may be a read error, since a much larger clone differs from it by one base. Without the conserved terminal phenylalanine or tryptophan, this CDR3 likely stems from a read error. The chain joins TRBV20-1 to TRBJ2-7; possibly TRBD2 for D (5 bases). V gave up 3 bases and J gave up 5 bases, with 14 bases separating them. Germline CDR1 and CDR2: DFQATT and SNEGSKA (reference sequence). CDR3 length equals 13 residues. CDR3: CSASYGSGNEQYS. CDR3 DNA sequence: TGCAGTGCTAGTTACGGGTCCGGGAACGAGCAGTACTCC.

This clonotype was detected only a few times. In DNA form, the CDR3 reads TGTGCTAGTGCCGATCAATCCTCTACGGGAGACGGCGAGCAGTACTTC. This encodes CASADQSSTGDGEQYF. The V gene is TRBV12-5, the J gene TRBJ2-7; possibly TRBD2 for D (6 bases). The germline gives CDR1 LGHNT, CDR2 FRNRAP. V was shortened by 7 bases and J by 6 bases, with 25 bases between the two germline ends. CDR3 length: 16 residues.

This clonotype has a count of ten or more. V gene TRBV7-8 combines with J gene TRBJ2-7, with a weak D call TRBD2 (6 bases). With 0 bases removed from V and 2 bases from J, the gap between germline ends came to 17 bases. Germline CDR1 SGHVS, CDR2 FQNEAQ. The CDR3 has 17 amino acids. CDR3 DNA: TGTGCCAGCAGCTTAGCGCGCAGATCCGGGGGTACCTACGAGCAGTACTTC. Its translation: CASSLARRSGGTYEQYF.

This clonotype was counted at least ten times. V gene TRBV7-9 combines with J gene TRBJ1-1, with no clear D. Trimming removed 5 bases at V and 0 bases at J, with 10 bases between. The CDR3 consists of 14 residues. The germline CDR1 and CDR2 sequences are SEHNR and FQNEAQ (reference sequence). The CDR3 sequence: CASSPTRMNTEAFF. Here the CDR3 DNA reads TGTGCCAGCAGCCCAACGCGGATGAACACTGAAGCTTTCTTT.

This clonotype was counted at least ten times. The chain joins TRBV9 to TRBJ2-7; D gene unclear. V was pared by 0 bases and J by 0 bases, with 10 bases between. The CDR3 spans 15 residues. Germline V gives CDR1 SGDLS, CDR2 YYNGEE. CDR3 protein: CASSVGALSSYEQYF. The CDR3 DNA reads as TGTGCCAGCAGCGTAGGAGCCCTTAGCTCCTACGAGCAGTACTTC. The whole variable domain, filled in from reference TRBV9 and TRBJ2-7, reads DSGVTQTPKHLITATGQRVTLRCSPRSGDLSVYWYQQSLDQGLQFLIQYYNGEERAKGNILERFSAQQFPDLHSELNLSSLELGDSALYFCASSVGALSSYEQYFGPGTRLTVT.

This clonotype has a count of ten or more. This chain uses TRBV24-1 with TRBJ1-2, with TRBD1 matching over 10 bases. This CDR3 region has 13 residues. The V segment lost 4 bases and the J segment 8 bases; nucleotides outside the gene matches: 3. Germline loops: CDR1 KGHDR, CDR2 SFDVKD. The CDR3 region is CATSEGQGIGYTF. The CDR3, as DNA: TGTGCCACCAGTGAGGGACAGGGGATCGGCTACACCTTC.

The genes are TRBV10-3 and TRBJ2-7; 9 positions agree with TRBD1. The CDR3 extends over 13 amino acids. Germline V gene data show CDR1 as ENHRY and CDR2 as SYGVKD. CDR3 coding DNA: TGTGTCAGCAGTTGGACAGGGGTAGTCGAGCAGTACTTC. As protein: CVSSWTGVVEQYF.

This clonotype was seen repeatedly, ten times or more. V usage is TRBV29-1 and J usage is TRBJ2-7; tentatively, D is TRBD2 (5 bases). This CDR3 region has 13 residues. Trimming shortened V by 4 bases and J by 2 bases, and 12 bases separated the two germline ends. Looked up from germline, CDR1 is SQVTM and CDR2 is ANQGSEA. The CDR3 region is CSVAGRTPYEQYF. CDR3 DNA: TGCAGCGTTGCGGGGAGAACCCCCTACGAGCAGTACTTC.

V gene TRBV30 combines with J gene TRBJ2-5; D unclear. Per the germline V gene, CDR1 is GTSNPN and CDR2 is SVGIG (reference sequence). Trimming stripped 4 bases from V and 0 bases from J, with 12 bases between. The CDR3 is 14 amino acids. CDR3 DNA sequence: TGTGCCTGGATAGGAAGAGAGGACCAAGAGACCCAGTACTTC. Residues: CAWIGREDQETQYF.

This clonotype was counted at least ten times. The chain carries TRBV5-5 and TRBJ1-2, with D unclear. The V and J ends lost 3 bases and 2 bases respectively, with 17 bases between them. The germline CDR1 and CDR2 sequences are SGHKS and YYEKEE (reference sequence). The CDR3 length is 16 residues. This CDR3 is CASSSSLHAANYGYTF. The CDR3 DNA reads TGTGCCAGCAGCTCCTCACTCCACGCAGCCAACTATGGCTACACCTTC.

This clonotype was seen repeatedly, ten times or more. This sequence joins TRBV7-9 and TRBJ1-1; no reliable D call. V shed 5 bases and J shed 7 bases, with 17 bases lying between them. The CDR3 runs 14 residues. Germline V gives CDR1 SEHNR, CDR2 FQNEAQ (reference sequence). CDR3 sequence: CASSRESGRLEAFF. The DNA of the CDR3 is TGTGCCAGCAGCCGCGAGTCGGGCCGCCTTGAAGCTTTCTTT.

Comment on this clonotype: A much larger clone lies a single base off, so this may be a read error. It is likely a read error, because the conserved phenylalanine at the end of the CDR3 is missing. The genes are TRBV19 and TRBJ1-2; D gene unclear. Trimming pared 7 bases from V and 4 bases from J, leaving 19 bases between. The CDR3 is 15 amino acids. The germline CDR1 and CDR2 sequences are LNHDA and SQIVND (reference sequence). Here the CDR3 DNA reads TGTGCCAGTACCCTGAGGGAACAATGGAGCTATGGCTACACCCTC. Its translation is CASTLREQWSYGYTL.

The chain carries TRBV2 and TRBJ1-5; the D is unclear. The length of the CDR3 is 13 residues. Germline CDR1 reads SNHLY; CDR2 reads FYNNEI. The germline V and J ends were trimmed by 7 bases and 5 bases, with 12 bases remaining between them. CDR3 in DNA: TGTGCCAGCAAATGGGCGGATGATCAGCCCCAGCATTTT. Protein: CASKWADDQPQHF.

The CDR3 DNA sequence: TGTGCCAGCACAGGGAGCATAGTGAACACTGAAGCTTTCTTT. Protein sequence: CASTGSIVNTEAFF. This sequence joins TRBV7-2 and TRBJ1-1; possible D gene TRBD1, 5 bases. The CDR3 runs to 14 residues. Germline V gives CDR1 SGHTA, CDR2 FQGNSA. The V and J ends lost 7 bases and 0 bases respectively, with 12 bases between them.

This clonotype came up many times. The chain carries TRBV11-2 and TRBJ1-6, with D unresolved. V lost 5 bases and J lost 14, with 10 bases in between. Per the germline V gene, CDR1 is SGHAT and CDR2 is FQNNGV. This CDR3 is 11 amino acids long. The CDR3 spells CASSPGVSLHF. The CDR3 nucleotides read TGTGCCAGCAGCCCCGGAGTCTCCCTCCACTTT. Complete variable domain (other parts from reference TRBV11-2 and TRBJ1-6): EAGVAQSPRYKIIEKRQSVAFWCNPISGHATLYWYQQILGQGPKLLIQFQNNGVVDDSQLPKDRFSAERLKGVDSTLKIQPAKLEDSAVYLCASSPGVSLHFGNGTRLTVT.

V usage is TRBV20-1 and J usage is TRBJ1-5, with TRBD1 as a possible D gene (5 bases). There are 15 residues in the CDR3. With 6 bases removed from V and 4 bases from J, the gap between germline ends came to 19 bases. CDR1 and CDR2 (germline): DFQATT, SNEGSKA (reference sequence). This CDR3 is CSARRGVNRNQPQHF. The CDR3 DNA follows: TGCAGTGCACGAAGAGGGGTGAACCGGAATCAGCCCCAGCATTTT.

CDR3 region: CASSLGGADSPLHF. The CDR3 DNA is TGTGCCAGCAGTTTAGGGGGGGCCGATTCACCCCTCCACTTT. V and J are TRBV28 and TRBJ1-6, with D possibly matching TRBD1 (6 bases). The ends were cut back, 2 bases at V and 8 bases at J, with 10 bases in the middle. The CDR3 runs 14 residues. Germline CDR1 is MDHEN and CDR2 is SYDVKM.

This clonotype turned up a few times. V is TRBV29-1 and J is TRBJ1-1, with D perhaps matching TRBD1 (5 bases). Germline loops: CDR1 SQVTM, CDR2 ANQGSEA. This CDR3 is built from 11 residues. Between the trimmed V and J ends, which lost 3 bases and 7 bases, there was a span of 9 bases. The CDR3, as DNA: TGCAGCGTTGAGGGACGGGTTGAAGCTTTCTTT. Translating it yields CSVEGRVEAFF.

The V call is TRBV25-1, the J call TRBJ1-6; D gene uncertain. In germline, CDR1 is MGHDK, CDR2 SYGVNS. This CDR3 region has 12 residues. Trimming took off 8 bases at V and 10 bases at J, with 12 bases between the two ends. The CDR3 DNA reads TGTGCCAGCTTGCAGGAGGGATCACCCCTCCACTTT. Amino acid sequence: CASLQEGSPLHF.

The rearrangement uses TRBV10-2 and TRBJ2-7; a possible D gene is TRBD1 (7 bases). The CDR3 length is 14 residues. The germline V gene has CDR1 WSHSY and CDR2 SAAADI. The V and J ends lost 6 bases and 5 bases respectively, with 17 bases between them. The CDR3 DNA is TGCGCCAGCAGGTCCCAGGGGGGCTACGACGAGCAGTACTTC. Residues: CASRSQGGYDEQYF.

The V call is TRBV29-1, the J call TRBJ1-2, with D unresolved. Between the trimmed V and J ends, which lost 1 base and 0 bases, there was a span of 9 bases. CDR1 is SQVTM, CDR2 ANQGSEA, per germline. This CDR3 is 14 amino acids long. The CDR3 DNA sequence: TGCAGCGTTGAAGTGGCGGCGACTAACTATGGCTACACCTTC. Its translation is CSVEVAATNYGYTF. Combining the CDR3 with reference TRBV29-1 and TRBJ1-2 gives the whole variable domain SAVISQKPSRDICQRGTSLTIQCQVDSQVTMMFWYRQQPGQSLTLIATANQGSEATYESGFVIDKFPISRPNLTFSTLTVSNMSPEDSSIYLCSVEVAATNYGYTFGSGTRLTVV.

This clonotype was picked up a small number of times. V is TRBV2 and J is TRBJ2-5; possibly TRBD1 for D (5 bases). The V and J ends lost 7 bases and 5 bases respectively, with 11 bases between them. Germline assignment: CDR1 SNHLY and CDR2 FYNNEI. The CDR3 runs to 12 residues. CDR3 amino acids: CASTGIRETQYF. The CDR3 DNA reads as TGTGCCAGCACAGGGATTCGGGAGACCCAGTACTTC. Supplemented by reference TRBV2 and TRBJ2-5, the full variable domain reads EPEVTQTPSHQVTQMGQEVILRCVPISNHLYFYWYRQILGQKVEFLVSFYNNEISEKSEIFDDQFSVERPDGSNFTLKIRSTKLEDSAMYFCASTGIRETQYFGPGTRLLVL.

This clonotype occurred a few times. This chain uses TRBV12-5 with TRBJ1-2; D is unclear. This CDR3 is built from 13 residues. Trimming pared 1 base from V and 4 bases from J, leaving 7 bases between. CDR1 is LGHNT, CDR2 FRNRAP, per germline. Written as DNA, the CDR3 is TGTGCTAGTGGTTTGGACACACCCTATGGCTACACCTTC. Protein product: CASGLDTPYGYTF.